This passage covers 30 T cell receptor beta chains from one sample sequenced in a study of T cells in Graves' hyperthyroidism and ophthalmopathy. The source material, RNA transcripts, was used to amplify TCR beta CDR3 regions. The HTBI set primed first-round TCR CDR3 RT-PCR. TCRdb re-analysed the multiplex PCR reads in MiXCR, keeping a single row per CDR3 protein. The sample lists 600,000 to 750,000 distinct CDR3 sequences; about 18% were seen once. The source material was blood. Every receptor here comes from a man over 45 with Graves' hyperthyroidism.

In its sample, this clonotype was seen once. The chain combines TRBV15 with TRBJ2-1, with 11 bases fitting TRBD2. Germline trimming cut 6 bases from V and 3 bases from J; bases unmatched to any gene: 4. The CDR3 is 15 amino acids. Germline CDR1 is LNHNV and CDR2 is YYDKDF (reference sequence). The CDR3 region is CATRFSGRVYNEQFF. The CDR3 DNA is TGTGCCACCAGGTTTAGCGGGAGGGTCTACAATGAGCAGTTCTTC.

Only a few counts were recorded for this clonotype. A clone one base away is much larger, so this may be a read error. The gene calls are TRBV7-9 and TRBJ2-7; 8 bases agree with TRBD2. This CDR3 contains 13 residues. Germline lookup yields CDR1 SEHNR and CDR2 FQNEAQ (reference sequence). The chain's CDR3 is CASSSAGGYERYF. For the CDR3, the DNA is TGTGCCAGCAGCTCCGCGGGGGGATACGAGCGGTACTTC.

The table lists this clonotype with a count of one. CDR3 coding DNA: TGTGCCATCGGAGAGTCTTTTAGCGGGAGGGACACCGGGGAGCTGTTTTTT. It translates to CAIGESFSGRDTGELFF. This sequence joins TRBV10-3 and TRBJ2-2; 11 nucleotides align to TRBD2. Germline values: CDR1 ENHRY, CDR2 SYGVKD. The V gene end was trimmed by 8 bases and the J gene end by 3 bases; junction bases not matched to a gene: 11. The CDR3 contains 17 residues.

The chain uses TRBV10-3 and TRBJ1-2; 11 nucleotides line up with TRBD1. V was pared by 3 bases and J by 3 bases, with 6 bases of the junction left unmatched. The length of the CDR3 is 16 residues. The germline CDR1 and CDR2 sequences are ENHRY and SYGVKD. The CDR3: CAISDYPGQGDYGYTF. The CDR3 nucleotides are TGTGCCATCAGTGATTACCCGGGACAGGGGGACTATGGCTACACCTTC.

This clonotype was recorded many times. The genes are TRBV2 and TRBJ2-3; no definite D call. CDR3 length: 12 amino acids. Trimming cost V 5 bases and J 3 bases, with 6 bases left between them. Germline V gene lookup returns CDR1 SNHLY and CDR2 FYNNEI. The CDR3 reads CASSSWTDTQYF. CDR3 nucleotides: TGTGCCAGCAGTTCCTGGACAGATACGCAGTATTTT.

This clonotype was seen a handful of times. CDR3 amino acids: CASSQGRGEVDTQYF. The CDR3, as DNA: TGCGCCAGCAGCCAGGGGAGGGGTGAGGTTGATACGCAGTATTTT. The V call is TRBV4-1, the J call TRBJ2-3; 7 nucleotides line up with TRBD2. Trimming removed 3 bases from V and 6 bases from J; junction bases left unmatched: 9. CDR1 and CDR2 (germline): MGHRA, YSYEKL. The CDR3 contains 15 residues.

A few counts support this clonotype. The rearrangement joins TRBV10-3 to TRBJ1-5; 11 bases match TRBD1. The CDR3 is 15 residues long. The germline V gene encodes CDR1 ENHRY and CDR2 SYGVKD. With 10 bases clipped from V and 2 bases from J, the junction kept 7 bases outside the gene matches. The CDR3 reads CATRTGGEGNQPQHF. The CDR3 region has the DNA TGTGCCACCAGGACAGGGGGCGAAGGCAATCAGCCCCAGCATTTT.

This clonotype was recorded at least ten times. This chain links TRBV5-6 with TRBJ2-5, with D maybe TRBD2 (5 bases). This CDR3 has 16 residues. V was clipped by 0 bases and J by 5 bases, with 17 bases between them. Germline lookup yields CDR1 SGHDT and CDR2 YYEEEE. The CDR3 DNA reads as TGTGCCAGCAGCTTGGTGGGCCAGGCCTGGGAGGAGACCCAGTACTTC. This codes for CASSLVGQAWEETQYF. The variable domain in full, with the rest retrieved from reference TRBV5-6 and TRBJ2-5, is DAGVTQSPTHLIKTRGQQVTLRCSPKSGHDTVSWYQQALGQGPQFIFQYYEEEERQRGNFPDRFSGHQFPNYSSELNVNALLLGDSALYLCASSLVGQAWEETQYFGPGTRLLVL.

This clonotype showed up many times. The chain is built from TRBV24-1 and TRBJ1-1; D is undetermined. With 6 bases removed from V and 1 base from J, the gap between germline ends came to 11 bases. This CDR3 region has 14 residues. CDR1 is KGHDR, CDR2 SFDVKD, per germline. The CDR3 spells CATSQGSANTEAFF. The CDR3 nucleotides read TGTGCCACCAGTCAAGGTTCAGCGAACACTGAAGCTTTCTTT.

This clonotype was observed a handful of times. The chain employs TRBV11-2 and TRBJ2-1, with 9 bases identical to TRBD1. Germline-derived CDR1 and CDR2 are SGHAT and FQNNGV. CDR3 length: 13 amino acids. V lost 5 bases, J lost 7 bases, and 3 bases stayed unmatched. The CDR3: CASSRDRENEQFF. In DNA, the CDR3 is TGTGCCAGCAGCCGGGACAGGGAGAATGAGCAGTTCTTC.

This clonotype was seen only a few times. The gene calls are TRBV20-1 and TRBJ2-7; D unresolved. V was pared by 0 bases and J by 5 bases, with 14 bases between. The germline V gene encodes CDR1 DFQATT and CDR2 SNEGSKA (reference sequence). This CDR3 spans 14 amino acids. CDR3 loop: CSARDGLGSDEQYF. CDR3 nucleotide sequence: TGCAGTGCTAGAGATGGTTTAGGCTCGGACGAGCAGTACTTC.

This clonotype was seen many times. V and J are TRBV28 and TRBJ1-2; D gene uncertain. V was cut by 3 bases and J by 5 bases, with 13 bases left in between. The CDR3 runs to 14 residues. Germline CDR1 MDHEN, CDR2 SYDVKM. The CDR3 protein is CASSLQARPYGYTF. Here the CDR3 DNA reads TGTGCCAGCAGTTTGCAGGCTCGCCCGTATGGCTACACCTTC.

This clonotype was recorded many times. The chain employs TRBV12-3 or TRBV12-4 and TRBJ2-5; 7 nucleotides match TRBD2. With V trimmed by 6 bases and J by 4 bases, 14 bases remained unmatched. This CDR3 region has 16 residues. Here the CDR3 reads CASSLRGGPRGETQYF. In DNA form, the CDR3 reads TGTGCCAGCAGCCTGAGGGGAGGGCCGCGGGGAGAGACCCAGTACTTC.

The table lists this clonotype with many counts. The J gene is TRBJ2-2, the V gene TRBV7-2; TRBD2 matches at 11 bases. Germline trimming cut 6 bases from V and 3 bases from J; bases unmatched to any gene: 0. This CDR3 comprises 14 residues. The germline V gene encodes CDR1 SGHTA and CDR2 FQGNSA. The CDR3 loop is CASRTSGDTGELFF. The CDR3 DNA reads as TGTGCCAGCAGGACTAGCGGGGACACCGGGGAGCTGTTTTTT.

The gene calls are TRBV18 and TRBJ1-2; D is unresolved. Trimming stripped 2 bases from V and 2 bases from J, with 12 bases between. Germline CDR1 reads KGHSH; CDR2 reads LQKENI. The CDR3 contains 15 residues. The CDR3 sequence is CASSPSIGRNYGYTF. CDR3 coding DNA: TGTGCCAGCTCACCAAGTATCGGCAGAAACTATGGCTACACCTTC.

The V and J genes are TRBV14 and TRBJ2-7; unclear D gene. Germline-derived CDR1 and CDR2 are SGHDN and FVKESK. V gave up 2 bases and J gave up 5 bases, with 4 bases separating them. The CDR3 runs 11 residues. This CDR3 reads CASSQWNEQYF. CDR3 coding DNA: TGTGCCAGCAGCCAATGGAACGAGCAGTACTTC.

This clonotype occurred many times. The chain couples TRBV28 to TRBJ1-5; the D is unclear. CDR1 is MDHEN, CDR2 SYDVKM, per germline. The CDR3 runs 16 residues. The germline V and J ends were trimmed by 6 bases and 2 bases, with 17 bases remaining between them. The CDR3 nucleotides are TGTGCCAGCAGCACCGAAGGGAAAGGTGGCAATCAGCCCCAGCATTTT. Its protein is CASSTEGKGGNQPQHF.

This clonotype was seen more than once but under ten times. The CDR3: CASSLLSGASYNEQFF. The CDR3 nucleotides read TGTGCCAGCAGCCTTCTAAGCGGGGCCTCCTACAATGAGCAGTTCTTC. The V gene is TRBV11-2, the J gene TRBJ2-1; 7 bases fit TRBD2. The trim removed 5 bases at V and 0 bases at J, leaving 7 bases unmatched. The CDR3 loop spans 16 amino acids. Germline V gene data show CDR1 as SGHAT and CDR2 as FQNNGV.

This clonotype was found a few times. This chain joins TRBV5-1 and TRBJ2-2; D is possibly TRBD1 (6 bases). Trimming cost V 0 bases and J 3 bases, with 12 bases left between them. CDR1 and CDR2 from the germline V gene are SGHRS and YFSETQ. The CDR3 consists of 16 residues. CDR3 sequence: CASSLGSRGYTGELFF. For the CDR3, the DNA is TGCGCCAGCAGCTTGGGCAGCAGGGGTTACACCGGGGAGCTGTTTTTT.

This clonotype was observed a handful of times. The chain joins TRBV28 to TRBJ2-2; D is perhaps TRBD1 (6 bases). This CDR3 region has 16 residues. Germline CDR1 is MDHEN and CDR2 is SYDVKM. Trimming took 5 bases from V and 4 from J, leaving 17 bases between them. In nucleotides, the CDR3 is TGTGCCAGCAGTCTCGTTACAGGGCCGGGCACCGGGGAGCTGTTTTTT. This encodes CASSLVTGPGTGELFF.

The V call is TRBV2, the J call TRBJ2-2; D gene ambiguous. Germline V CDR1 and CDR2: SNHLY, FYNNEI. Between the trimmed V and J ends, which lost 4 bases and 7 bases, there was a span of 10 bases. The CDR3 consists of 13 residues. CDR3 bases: TGTGCCAGCAGTGGTCCGGATGTCGGGGAGCTGTTTTTT. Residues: CASSGPDVGELFF.

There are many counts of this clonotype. The CDR3: CASSNSAAYGYTF. CDR3 in DNA: TGTGCCAGCAGCAACTCCGCCGCGTATGGCTACACCTTC. The rearrangement uses TRBV28 and TRBJ1-2; D gene uncertain. The CDR3 covers 13 residues. The V end lost 6 bases, the J end lost 5 bases, and 13 bases lay between the germline ends. Germline V gives CDR1 MDHEN, CDR2 SYDVKM.

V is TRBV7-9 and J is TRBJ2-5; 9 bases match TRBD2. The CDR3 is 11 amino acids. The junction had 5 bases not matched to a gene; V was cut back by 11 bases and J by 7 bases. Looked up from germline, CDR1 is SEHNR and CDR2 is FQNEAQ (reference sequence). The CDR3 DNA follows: TGTGCCGGAGCGGGGGGCGGGACCCAGTACTTC. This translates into CAGAGGGTQYF.

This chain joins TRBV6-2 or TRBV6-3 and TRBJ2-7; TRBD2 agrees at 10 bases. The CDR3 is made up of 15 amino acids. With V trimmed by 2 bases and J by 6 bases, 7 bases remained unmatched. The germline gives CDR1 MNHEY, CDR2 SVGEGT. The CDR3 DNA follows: TGTGCCAGCAGTTACGGGTCTAGCGGGAGTGGCGAGCAGTACTTC. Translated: CASSYGSSGSGEQYF.

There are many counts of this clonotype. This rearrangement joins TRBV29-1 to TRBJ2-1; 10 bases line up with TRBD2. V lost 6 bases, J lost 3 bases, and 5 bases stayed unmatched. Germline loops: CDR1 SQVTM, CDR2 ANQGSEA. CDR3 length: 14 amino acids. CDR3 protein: CSVAGLAVYNEQFF. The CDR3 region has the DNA TGCAGCGTGGCTGGACTAGCGGTCTACAATGAGCAGTTCTTC.

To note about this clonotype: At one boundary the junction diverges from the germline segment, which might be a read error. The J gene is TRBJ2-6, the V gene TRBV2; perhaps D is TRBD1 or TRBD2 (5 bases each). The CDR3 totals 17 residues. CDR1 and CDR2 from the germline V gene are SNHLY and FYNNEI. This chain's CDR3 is CASRKEDLISGANILTF. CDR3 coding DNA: TGTGCCAGCAGGAAGGAGGACTTGATATCTGGGGCCAACATCCTGACTTTC.

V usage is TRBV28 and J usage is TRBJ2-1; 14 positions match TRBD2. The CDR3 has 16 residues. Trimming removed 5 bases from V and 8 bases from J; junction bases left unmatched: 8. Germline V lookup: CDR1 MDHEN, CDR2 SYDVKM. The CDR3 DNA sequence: TGTGCCAGCAGTCCCACGGGACTAGCGGGAGTCCATGAGCAGTTCTTC. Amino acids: CASSPTGLAGVHEQFF.

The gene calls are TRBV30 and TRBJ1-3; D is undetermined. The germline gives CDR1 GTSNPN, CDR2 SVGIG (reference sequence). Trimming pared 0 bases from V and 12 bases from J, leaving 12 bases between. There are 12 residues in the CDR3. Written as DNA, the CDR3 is TGTGCCTGGAGTGTAAAAGCGACCGACATATATTTT. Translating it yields CAWSVKATDIYF.

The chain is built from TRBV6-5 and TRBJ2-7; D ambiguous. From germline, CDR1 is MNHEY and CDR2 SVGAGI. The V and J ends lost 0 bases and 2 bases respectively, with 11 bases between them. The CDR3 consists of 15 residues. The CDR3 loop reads CASSYSWLGTYEQYF. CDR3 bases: TGTGCCAGCAGTTACTCGTGGTTAGGGACCTACGAGCAGTACTTC.

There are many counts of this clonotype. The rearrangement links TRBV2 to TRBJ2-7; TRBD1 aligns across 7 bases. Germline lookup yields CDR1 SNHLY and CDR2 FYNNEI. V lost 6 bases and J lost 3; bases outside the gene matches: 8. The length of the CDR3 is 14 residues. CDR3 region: CASRGQISNYEQYF. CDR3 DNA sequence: TGTGCCAGCAGGGGACAGATTTCGAACTACGAGCAGTACTTC.